This T cell receptor beta chain originates from a study of blood T cells in healthy people across ages. Broader study findings: Compared with aged donors, long-lived donors showed fewer expanded clones, suggesting selection.

Through a sample-barcoded 5' primer and a J-beta primer mix, a second PCR was run for roughly 6 to 11 cycles. TCRdb fed the 5' RACE reads into MiXCR, producing one record per CDR3 protein. Here the sample spans about 1.1 million distinct CDR3 sequences, 35% to 40% being singletons. Concerning this clonotype itself: Its specificity is unknown.

The source is a young man in good health. Sequences were obtained from blood.

This CDR3 reads CAPSARRPHSNQPQHF. CDR3 bases: TGTGCCCCCTCGGCCAGGAGACCCCATAGCAATCAGCCCCAGCATTTT. V usage is TRBV5-6 and J usage is TRBJ1-5; no firm D call. Germline CDR1 and CDR2: SGHDT and YYEEEE. The germline V and J ends were trimmed by 10 bases and 0 bases, with 20 bases remaining between them. This CDR3 spans 16 amino acids.